These 22 T cell receptor beta chains were all obtained from the same sample, sequenced in a study of monozygotic twins with inflammatory bowel disease. Each CDR3 protein gets one entry in TCRdb, which reprocessed the 5' RACE reads and gives no DNA. This table holds approximately 160,000 distinct CDR3 sequences. Sequenced input: blood. The origin of the receptors is a human donor with ulcerative colitis or Crohn's disease, or a healthy co-twin of an affected twin (not recorded which).

The chain has TRBV7-3 and TRBJ2-1; the D call of TRBD1 rests on TCRdb alone, since no DNA is present to check it. The CDR3 extends over 17 amino acids. CDR1 and CDR2 (germline): SGHTA, FQGTGA. CDR3 residues: CASSTRPGTVSYNEQFF.

The chain employs TRBV12-3 or TRBV12-4 and TRBJ2-3; TCRdb's D gene call, TRBD2, goes unchecked for lack of DNA. CDR3 length equals 16 residues. This CDR3 reads CASSSYRGTYTDTQYF.

The chain carries TRBV5-1 and TRBJ1-5. Germline CDR1 SGHRS, CDR2 YFSETQ. The CDR3 is made up of 16 amino acids. The CDR3 reads CASSLSGGEGNQPQHF.

The genes are TRBV9 and TRBJ2-5; lacking DNA, the TRBD1 call made by TCRdb goes unchecked. Looked up from germline, CDR1 is SGDLS and CDR2 is YYNGEE. CDR3 length equals 15 residues. CDR3 residues: CASSGLGTVQETQYF.

This chain links TRBV24-1 with TRBJ2-5; checking the TCRdb D call of TRBD2 is not possible without DNA. The CDR3 extends over 15 amino acids. The germline CDR1 and CDR2 sequences are KGHDR and SFDVKD. This CDR3 is CATSEVAGRKETQYF.

The chain joins TRBV10-3 to TRBJ2-1; no DNA is available, so the TRBD2 call from TCRdb remains unchecked. Germline values: CDR1 ENHRY, CDR2 SYGVKD. The CDR3 loop spans 14 amino acids. This CDR3 reads CANSAGGSYNEQFF.

The V gene is TRBV6-5, the J gene TRBJ2-1; TCRdb gives TRBD1 as the D gene, but with no DNA this cannot be confirmed. Looked up from germline, CDR1 is MNHEY and CDR2 is SVGAGI. The CDR3 is 15 amino acids. The CDR3 region is CASSHEEGAYNEQFF.

This chain uses TRBV27 with TRBJ2-7; TCRdb calls TRBD1, which cannot be checked without DNA. Germline CDR1 and CDR2: MNHEY and SMNVEV (reference sequence). CDR3 length: 14 residues. The CDR3 loop reads CASSSRSPIYEQYF.

V and J are TRBV12-3 or TRBV12-4 and TRBJ2-1; the TCRdb call, TRBD1, lacks DNA for checking. This CDR3 region has 15 residues. This CDR3 reads CASSFRGGAYNEQFF.

The chain couples TRBV2 to TRBJ1-1; TCRdb calls TRBD1, which cannot be checked without DNA. The length of the CDR3 is 14 residues. Germline CDR1 and CDR2: SNHLY and FYNNEI. The CDR3 loop is CASSPGQINTEAFF.

The V call is TRBV28, the J call TRBJ2-1; TCRdb's D gene call, TRBD2, goes unchecked for lack of DNA. Germline V gene sequence: CDR1 MDHEN, CDR2 SYDVKM. The CDR3 covers 14 residues. CDR3 protein: CASSSSASYNEQFF.

V usage is TRBV7-2 and J usage is TRBJ1-1. Germline loops: CDR1 SGHTA, CDR2 FQGNSA. The CDR3 is made up of 11 amino acids. CDR3 region: CASSLRTEAFF.

The J gene is TRBJ2-1, the V gene TRBV7-2; TCRdb names TRBD2, which stays unverified in the absence of DNA. The V gene's germline CDR1 is SGHTA and CDR2 FQGNSA. The CDR3 totals 16 residues. The CDR3 protein is CASSPRSGDSYNEQFF.

J is TRBJ1-1 and V is TRBV29-1; TCRdb calls TRBD1, which cannot be checked without DNA. CDR1 SQVTM and CDR2 ANQGSEA come from the germline V gene. The CDR3 is 14 amino acids. CDR3 sequence reads: CSTSGQGADLGAFF.

The chain combines TRBV29-1 with TRBJ2-6; lacking DNA, the TRBD1 call made by TCRdb goes unchecked. The CDR3 has 16 residues. CDR1 SQVTM and CDR2 ANQGSEA come from the germline V gene. CDR3 in amino acids: CSVGTGGKSGANVLTF.

The CDR3 loop reads CSASSPSGSSYNEQFF. The chain carries TRBV20-1 and TRBJ2-1. Germline-derived CDR1 and CDR2 are DFQATT and SNEGSKA (reference sequence). The CDR3 is 16 amino acids.

The chain has TRBV28 and TRBJ1-2; the D call from TCRdb, TRBD1, cannot be confirmed without DNA. The CDR3 totals 13 residues. Germline V gene lookup returns CDR1 MDHEN and CDR2 SYDVKM. The CDR3 sequence: CAITTGLTYGYTF.

The chain recombines TRBV21-1 with TRBJ2-7; TCRdb outputs TRBD1, but without DNA this stays unchecked. TRBV21-1 counts as a pseudogene. The CDR3 is made up of 18 amino acids. CDR3 region: CASSRRRPVGQGPYEQYF.

The chain is built from TRBV5-5 and TRBJ2-6; TCRdb outputs TRBD1, but without DNA this stays unchecked. The length of the CDR3 is 17 residues. The germline gives CDR1 SGHKS, CDR2 YYEKEE (reference sequence). CDR3 protein: CASSLTGVISGANVLTF.

The V gene is TRBV28, the J gene TRBJ1-3; the D call of TRBD1 rests on TCRdb alone, since no DNA is present to check it. Germline CDR1 MDHEN, CDR2 SYDVKM. This CDR3 is 17 amino acids long. CDR3 region: CASSVSLGGASGNTIYF.

The chain is built from TRBV11-2 and TRBJ2-7; TCRdb lists TRBD1, though no DNA is available to test this call. There are 16 residues in the CDR3. CDR1 and CDR2 (germline): SGHAT, FQNNGV. CDR3 loop: CASSLEVTGTAYEQYF.

J is TRBJ2-2 and V is TRBV12-3 or TRBV12-4; TCRdb proposes TRBD1, but this gene call is untestable without DNA. This CDR3 region has 17 residues. This chain's CDR3 is CASSFRIRDRHTGELFF.